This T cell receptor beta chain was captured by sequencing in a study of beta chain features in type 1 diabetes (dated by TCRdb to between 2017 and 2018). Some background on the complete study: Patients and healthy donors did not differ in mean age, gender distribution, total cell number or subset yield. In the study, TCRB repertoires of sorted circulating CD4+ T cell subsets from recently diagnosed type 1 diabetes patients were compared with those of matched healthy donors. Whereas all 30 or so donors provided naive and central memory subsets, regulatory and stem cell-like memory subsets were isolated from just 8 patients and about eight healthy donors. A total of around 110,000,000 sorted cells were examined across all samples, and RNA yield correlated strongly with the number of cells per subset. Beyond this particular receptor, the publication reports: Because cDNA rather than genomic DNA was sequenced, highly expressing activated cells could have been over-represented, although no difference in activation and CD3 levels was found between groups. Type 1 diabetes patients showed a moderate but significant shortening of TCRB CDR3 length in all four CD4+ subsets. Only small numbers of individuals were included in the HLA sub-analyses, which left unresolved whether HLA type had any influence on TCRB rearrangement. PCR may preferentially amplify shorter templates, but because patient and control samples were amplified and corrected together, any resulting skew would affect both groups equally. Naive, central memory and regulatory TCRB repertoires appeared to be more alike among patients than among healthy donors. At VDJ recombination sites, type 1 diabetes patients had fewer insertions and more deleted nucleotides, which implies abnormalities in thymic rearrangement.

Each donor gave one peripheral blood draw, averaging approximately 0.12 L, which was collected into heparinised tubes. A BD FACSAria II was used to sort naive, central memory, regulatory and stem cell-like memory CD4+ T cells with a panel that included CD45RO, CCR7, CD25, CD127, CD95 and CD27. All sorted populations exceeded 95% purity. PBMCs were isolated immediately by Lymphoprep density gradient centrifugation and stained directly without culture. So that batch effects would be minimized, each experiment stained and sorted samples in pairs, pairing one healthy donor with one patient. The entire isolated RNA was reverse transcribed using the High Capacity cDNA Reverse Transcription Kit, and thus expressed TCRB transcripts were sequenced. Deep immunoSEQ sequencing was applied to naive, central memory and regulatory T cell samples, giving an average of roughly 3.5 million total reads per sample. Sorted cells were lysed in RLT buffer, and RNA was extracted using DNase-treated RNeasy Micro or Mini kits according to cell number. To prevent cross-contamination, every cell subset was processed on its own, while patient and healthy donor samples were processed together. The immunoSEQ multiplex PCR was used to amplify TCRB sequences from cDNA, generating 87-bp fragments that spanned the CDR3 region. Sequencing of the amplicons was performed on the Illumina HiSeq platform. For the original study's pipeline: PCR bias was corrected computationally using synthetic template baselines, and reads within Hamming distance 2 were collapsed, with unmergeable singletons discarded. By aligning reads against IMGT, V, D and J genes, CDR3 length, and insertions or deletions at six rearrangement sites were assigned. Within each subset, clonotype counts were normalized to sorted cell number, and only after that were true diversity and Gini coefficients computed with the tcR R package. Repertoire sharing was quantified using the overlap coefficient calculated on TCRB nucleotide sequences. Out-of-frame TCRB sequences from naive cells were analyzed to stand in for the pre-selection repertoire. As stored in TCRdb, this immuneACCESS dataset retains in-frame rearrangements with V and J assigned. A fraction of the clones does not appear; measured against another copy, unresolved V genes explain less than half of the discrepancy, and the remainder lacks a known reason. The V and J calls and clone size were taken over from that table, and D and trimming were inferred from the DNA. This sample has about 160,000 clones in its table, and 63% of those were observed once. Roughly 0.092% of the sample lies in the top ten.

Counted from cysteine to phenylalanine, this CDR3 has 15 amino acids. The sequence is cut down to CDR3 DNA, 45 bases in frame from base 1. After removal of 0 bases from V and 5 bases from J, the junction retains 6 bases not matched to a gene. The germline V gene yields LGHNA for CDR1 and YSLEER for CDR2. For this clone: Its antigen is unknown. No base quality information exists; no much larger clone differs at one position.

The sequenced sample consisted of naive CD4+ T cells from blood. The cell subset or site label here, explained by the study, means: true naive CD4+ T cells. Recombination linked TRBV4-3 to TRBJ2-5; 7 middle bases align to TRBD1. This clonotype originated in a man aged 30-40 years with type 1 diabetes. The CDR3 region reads CASSQDSLGGETQYF. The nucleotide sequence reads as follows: TGCGCCAGCAGCCAAGATAGCCTAGGGGGCGAGACCCAGTACTTC.